These T cell receptor beta chains were read from a single sample in a study of blood T cell repertoires in COVID-19. Measured with immunoSEQ multiplex PCR; TCRdb has only the in-frame clones, and not every one. The sample shows about 220,000 clones, approximately 84% of them seen only once. The sequencing sample was made of peripheral blood. These receptors were obtained from a middle-aged man with active or convalescent COVID-19. Each CDR3 is given with its conserved first and last residue. Each record gives: V gene, CDR3 protein.

V gene: TRBV5-1
CDR3 protein: CASSLTSGGTDTQYF

V gene: TRBV27
CDR3 protein: CASSFWGGGVNQPQHF

V gene: TRBV5-5
CDR3 protein: CARGRGGNLYNSPLHF

V gene: TRBV9
CDR3 protein: CASSVAGGSYNEQFF

V gene: TRBV27
CDR3 protein: CASSLSDQGVKEQYF

V gene: TRBV7-3
CDR3 protein: CASSTQGSEAFF

V gene: TRBV4-1
CDR3 protein: CASSQLGQQGNTIYF

V gene: TRBV2
CDR3 protein: CASSQGHYEQYF

V gene: TRBV5-4
CDR3 protein: CASSPPPGQGSYEQYF

V gene: TRBV20-1
CDR3 protein: CSALQGVEAFF

V gene: TRBV4-1
CDR3 protein: CASSLTGTSGTDTQYF

V gene: TRBV7-9
CDR3 protein: CASSLEGDVTEAFF

V gene: TRBV5-5
CDR3 protein: CASSPEPWTVSNQPQHF

V gene: TRBV23-1
CDR3 protein: CASRGGQGGNEKLFF

V gene: TRBV6-5
CDR3 protein: CASSYGRTGPEKLFF

V gene: TRBV27
CDR3 protein: CASSLEAVSSYEQYF

V gene: TRBV6-6
CDR3 protein: CASRPGVNTEAFF

V gene: TRBV2
CDR3 protein: CASSDPGQTDSNQPQHF

V gene: TRBV7-3
CDR3 protein: CASRRTGSGTEAFF

V gene: TRBV11-2
CDR3 protein: CASSLRGGDGTDTQYF

V gene: TRBV19
CDR3 protein: CASTTTGDFNQPQHF

V gene: TRBV9
CDR3 protein: CASSGLVSYNEQFF

V gene: TRBV27
CDR3 protein: CASSLGGNYEQYF

V gene: TRBV4-1
CDR3 protein: CASSQDPGLPTYEQYF

V gene: TRBV6-5
CDR3 protein: CASTRTGGWNEQFF

V gene: TRBV3-1/TRBV3-2
CDR3 protein: CASSLSQGSQYF

V gene: TRBV15
CDR3 protein: CATSREQGVSKAFF

V gene: TRBV19
CDR3 protein: CASSTLGQDSNQPQHF

V gene: TRBV18
CDR3 protein: CASSPQYQGLGNTEAFF

V gene: TRBV7-3
CDR3 protein: CASSSTGSDNEQFF

V gene: TRBV15
CDR3 protein: CATSRDPAEGETQYF

V gene: TRBV5-6
CDR3 protein: CASSLFFPTGFYGYTF

V gene: TRBV5-1
CDR3 protein: CASSLAGQDNYGYTF

V gene: TRBV14
CDR3 protein: CASSQDKQDSSYEQYF

V gene: TRBV5-6
CDR3 protein: CASSLYAGDTQYF

V gene: TRBV2
CDR3 protein: CASSEARPGTQYF

V gene: TRBV18
CDR3 protein: CASSPSDRSGVAFF

V gene: TRBV7-9
CDR3 protein: CASSLQGASTEAFF

V gene: TRBV19
CDR3 protein: CASIAGITEAFF

V gene: TRBV7-9
CDR3 protein: CASTFTSSYNEQFF

V gene: TRBV28
CDR3 protein: CASSRLRGAGEAFF

V gene: TRBV27
CDR3 protein: CASSTRLSYNSPLHF

V gene: TRBV6-5
CDR3 protein: CASSLQGTYEQYF